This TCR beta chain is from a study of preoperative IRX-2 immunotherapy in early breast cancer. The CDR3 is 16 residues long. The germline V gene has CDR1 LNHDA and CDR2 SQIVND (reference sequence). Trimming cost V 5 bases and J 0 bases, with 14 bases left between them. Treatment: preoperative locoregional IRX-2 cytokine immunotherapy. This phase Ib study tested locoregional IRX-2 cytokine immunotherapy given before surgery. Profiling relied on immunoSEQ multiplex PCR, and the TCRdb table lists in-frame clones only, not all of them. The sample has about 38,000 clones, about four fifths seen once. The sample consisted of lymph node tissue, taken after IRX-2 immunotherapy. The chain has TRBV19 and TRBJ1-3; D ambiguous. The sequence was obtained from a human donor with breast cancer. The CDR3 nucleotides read TGTGCCAGTAGTCTCGCCCGGGATTACTCTGGAAACACCATATATTTT. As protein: CASSLARDYSGNTIYF.